This T cell receptor beta chain is drawn from a study of OX40 agonist ivuxolimab in advanced cancers. For this clone: What it binds is unknown.

The V gene end was trimmed by 7 bases and the J gene end by 2 bases; junction bases not matched to a gene: 5. This CDR3 is built from 14 residues. Germline assignment: CDR1 SGHRS and CDR2 YFSETQ. Generated by immunoSEQ multiplex PCR, the TCRdb table keeps only in-frame clones and is missing some. The sample includes under 95,000 clones, around 90% of them seen just once. Study-level results: In the 0.1 to 3.0 mg/kg range, CD4+ and CD8+ blood T cells had expanded clonally by week 6. CD8+ T cells averaged more expanded clones than CD4+.

This chain uses TRBV5-1 with TRBJ2-7, with 11 bases identical to TRBD1. The material was CD4+ or CD8+ T cells sorted from blood, obtained in a trial of the OX40 agonist ivuxolimab. The TCR comes from an adult with an advanced solid tumor such as melanoma, head and neck, liver or kidney cancer. CDR3 bases: TGCGCCAGCCAAGGGACAGGGGGGACCTACGAGCAGTACTTC. Protein sequence: CASQGTGGTYEQYF. The whole variable domain, filled in from reference TRBV5-1 and TRBJ2-7, reads KAGVTQTPRYLIKTRGQQVTLSCSPISGHRSVSWYQQTPGQGLQFLFEYFSETQRNKGNFPGRFSGRQFSNSRSEMNVSTLELGDSALYLCASQGTGGTYEQYFGPGTRLTVT.